Shown below are 10 T cell receptor beta chains from a single sample sequenced in a study of T-cell reconstitution after alpha-beta-depleted transplantation in children. Researchers prepared the TCRbeta library using unique molecular identifiers, the study reports. TCRdb reprocessed the PCR reads with MiXCR, giving one entry per CDR3 protein. The sample has 70,000 to 95,000 distinct CDR3 sequences; 15% to 18% are singletons. The sample consisted of PBMCs, mostly from graft donor cells, taken 180 days after TCRalphabeta/CD19-depleted stem cell transplant. These receptor sequences come from a male patient between 2 and 10 years old who had a stem cell transplant for acute lymphoblastic leukemia, so the T cells may come from the graft donor.

The V gene is TRBV18, the J gene TRBJ2-3; perhaps TRBD1 as D (6 bases). The CDR3 is 15 amino acids. CDR1 and CDR2 (germline): KGHSH, LQKENI. V lost 1 base to trimming and J lost 2 bases, with 10 bases between them. This CDR3 reads CASSPLRQVTDTQYF. The CDR3 nucleotides read TGTGCCAGCTCACCACTTCGACAGGTCACAGATACGCAGTATTTT.

The chain links TRBV6-8 to TRBJ2-1, with a tentative D call TRBD2 (6 bases). The germline CDR1 and CDR2 sequences are MNHGY and SAAAGT. The V end lost 2 bases, the J end lost 4 bases, and 18 bases lay between the germline ends. The CDR3 is 17 amino acids. The CDR3: CASSYRMGLKTYNEQFF. The DNA of the CDR3 is TGTGCCAGCAGTTACCGGATGGGACTTAAGACTTACAATGAGCAGTTCTTC.

Written as DNA, the CDR3 is TGCGCCAGCAGCAGCTACAGGGGAACCGGGGAGCTGTTTTTT. Its protein product is CASSSYRGTGELFF. The chain recombines TRBV5-1 with TRBJ2-2; 7 nucleotides agree with TRBD1. Germline assignment: CDR1 SGHRS and CDR2 YFSETQ. The CDR3 length is 14 residues. J gave up 5 bases and V 4 bases, and 5 bases lay outside the gene matches.

The V and J genes are TRBV2 and TRBJ2-1; TRBD2 agrees at 10 bases. The junction had 13 bases not matched to a gene; V was cut back by 1 base and J by 4 bases. The CDR3 is 19 amino acids. The germline CDR1 and CDR2 sequences are SNHLY and FYNNEI. CDR3 sequence: CASSEGASGGPSFYNEQFF. CDR3 bases: TGTGCCAGCAGTGAAGGTGCTAGCGGGGGCCCTTCCTTTTACAATGAGCAGTTCTTC.

This CDR3 is CASSQDGSGFGYTF. For the CDR3, the DNA is TGTGCCAGCAGCCAAGATGGTTCAGGGTTCGGCTACACCTTC. The chain couples TRBV3-1 to TRBJ1-2, with a weak D call TRBD1 (5 bases). Trimming left V 0 bases short and J 8 bases short, with 13 bases between. The CDR3 is made up of 14 amino acids. The germline V gene has CDR1 LGHDT and CDR2 YNNKEL (reference sequence). The full variable domain, in which reference TRBV3-1 and TRBJ1-2 provide the parts outside the CDR3, is DTAVSQTPKYLVTQMGNDKSIKCEQNLGHDTMYWYKQDSKKFLKIMFSYNNKELIINETVPNRFSPKSPDKAHLNLHINSLELGDSAVYFCASSQDGSGFGYTFGSGTRLTVV.

This clonotype was seen a handful of times. The chain carries TRBV27 and TRBJ2-7, with TRBD2 matching over 9 bases. The V segment lost 5 bases and the J segment 7 bases; nucleotides outside the gene matches: 12. CDR3 length: 15 residues. Looked up from germline, CDR1 is MNHEY and CDR2 is SMNVEV (reference sequence). The DNA for the CDR3 is TGTGCCAGCAGTCTAGGCGGCGGGGGGGCTGGGGAGCAGTACTTC. Its protein is CASSLGGGGAGEQYF.

This clonotype has ten or more counts. The chain joins TRBV7-6 to TRBJ2-3, with D hard to call. CDR3 length equals 16 residues. The V end lost 1 base, the J end lost 2 bases, and 13 bases lay between the germline ends. CDR1 SGHVS and CDR2 FNYEAQ come from the germline V gene. The chain's CDR3 is CASSLEARRHTDTQYF. CDR3 nucleotides: TGTGCCAGCAGCTTAGAAGCTAGACGGCACACAGATACGCAGTATTTT.

This clonotype was seen a handful of times. This chain links TRBV5-1 with TRBJ2-2, with 9 bases aligning to TRBD1. From germline, CDR1 is SGHRS and CDR2 YFSETQ. The V gene end was trimmed by 4 bases and the J gene end by 3 bases; junction bases not matched to a gene: 10. The CDR3 totals 17 residues. CDR3 nucleotide sequence: TGCGCCAGCAGCGCCCGGCCGGGACAGGGTGACACCGGGGAGCTGTTTTTT. Its translation is CASSARPGQGDTGELFF.

V and J are TRBV7-2 and TRBJ2-5; TRBD1 matches at 7 bases. This CDR3 comprises 17 residues. With V trimmed by 5 bases and J by 0 bases, 12 bases remained unmatched. Germline-derived CDR1 and CDR2 are SGHTA and FQGNSA. CDR3 DNA: TGTGCCAGCAGCCCCAAATGGGACAGCTTGTACCAAGAGACCCAGTACTTC. This sequence encodes CASSPKWDSLYQETQYF.

This clonotype has only a few counts. The chain is built from TRBV11-2 and TRBJ1-2, with D hard to call. The V gene's germline CDR1 is SGHAT and CDR2 FQNNGV. There are 13 residues in the CDR3. The ends were cut back, 5 bases at V and 8 bases at J, with 15 bases in the middle. As DNA, the CDR3 is TGTGCCAGCAGCCCCGATAGGAAGAGGGGCTACACCTTC. Protein: CASSPDRKRGYTF.